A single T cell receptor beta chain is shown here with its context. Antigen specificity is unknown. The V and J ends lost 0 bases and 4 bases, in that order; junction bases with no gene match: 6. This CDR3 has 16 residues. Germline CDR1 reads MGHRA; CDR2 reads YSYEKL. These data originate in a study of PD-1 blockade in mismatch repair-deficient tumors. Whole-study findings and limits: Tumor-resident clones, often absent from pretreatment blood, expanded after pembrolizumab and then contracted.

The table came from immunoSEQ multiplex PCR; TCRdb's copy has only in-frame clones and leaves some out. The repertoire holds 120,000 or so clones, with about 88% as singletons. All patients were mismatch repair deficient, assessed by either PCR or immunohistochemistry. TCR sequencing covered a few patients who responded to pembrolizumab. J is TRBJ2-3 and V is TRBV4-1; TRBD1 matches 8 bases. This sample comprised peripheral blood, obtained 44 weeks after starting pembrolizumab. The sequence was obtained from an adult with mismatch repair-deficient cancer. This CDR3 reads CASSQEGDRGADTQYF. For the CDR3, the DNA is TGCGCCAGCAGCCAAGAAGGCGACAGGGGCGCAGATACGCAGTATTTT.